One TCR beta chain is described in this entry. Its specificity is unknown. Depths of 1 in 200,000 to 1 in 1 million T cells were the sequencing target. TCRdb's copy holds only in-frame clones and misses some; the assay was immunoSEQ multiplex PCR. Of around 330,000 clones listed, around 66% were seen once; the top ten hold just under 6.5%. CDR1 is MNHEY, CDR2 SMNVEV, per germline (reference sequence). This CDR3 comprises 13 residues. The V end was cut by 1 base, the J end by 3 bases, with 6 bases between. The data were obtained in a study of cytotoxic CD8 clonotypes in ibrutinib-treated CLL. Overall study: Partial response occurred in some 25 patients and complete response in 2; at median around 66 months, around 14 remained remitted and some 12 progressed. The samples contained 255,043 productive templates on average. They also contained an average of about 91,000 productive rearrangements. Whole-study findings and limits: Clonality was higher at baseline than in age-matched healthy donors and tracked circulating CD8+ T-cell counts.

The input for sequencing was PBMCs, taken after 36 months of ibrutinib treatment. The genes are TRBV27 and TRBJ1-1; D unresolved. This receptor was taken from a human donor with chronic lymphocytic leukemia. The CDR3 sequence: CASSLLRDTEAFF. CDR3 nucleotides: TGTGCCAGCAGTTTATTAAGGGACACTGAAGCTTTCTTT.